The 32 T cell receptor beta chains listed next were all sequenced from one sample in a study of T cells after yellow fever vaccination. TCRdb re-called the 5' RACE reads with MiXCR, one entry per CDR3 protein. The profile shows around 610,000 distinct CDR3 sequences, around an eighth of them singletons. Sequencing was performed on PBMCs, taken on the day of the yellow fever booster vaccination. Receptors were obtained from a man aged 25 to 40 who received the YFV17D yellow fever vaccine.

The rearrangement joins TRBV4-2 to TRBJ1-1; D is perhaps TRBD1 (5 bases). The CDR3 totals 15 residues. Germline assignment: CDR1 LGHNA and CDR2 YNFKEQ. The V end lost 0 bases, the J end lost 7 bases, and 15 bases lay between the germline ends. CDR3 sequence reads: CASSQETGTAGEAFF. For the CDR3, the DNA is TGTGCCAGCAGCCAAGAGACCGGGACCGCAGGTGAAGCTTTCTTT.

Many counts were recorded for this clonotype. V is TRBV10-1 and J is TRBJ2-1; 11 positions agree with TRBD2. The CDR3 contains 15 residues. The trim removed 3 bases at V and 12 bases at J, leaving 10 bases unmatched. Germline V gene sequence: CDR1 WNHNN, CDR2 SYGVQD (reference sequence). The DNA of the CDR3 is TGCGCCAGCAGTGATCTAGGGAATAGCGGGAGGGCGCAGTTCTTC. Translation gives CASSDLGNSGRAQFF.

This clonotype showed up just a few times. The chain links TRBV5-1 to TRBJ2-5; unclear D gene. The CDR3 consists of 13 residues. Per the germline V gene, CDR1 is SGHRS and CDR2 is YFSETQ. The V and J ends lost 7 bases and 2 bases respectively, with 12 bases between them. The CDR3 DNA sequence: TGCGCCAGCCGGCAGAATTTTCAAGAGACCCAGTACTTC. Encoded protein: CASRQNFQETQYF. Full variable domain (missing parts from reference TRBV5-1 and TRBJ2-5): KAGVTQTPRYLIKTRGQQVTLSCSPISGHRSVSWYQQTPGQGLQFLFEYFSETQRNKGNFPGRFSGRQFSNSRSEMNVSTLELGDSALYLCASRQNFQETQYFGPGTRLLVL.

In this sample, this clonotype turned up a few times. This chain uses TRBV7-2 with TRBJ2-1; no clear D. V was trimmed by 5 bases and J by 9 bases, leaving 11 bases between them. Germline V gives CDR1 SGHTA, CDR2 FQGNSA. This CDR3 is 12 amino acids long. Here the CDR3 reads CASSPTTREQFF. Written as DNA, the CDR3 is TGTGCCAGCAGCCCGACGACTCGTGAGCAGTTCTTC.

This clonotype showed up many times. The chain is built from TRBV7-9 and TRBJ1-1; TRBD1 aligns across 7 bases. Germline loops: CDR1 SEHNR, CDR2 FQNEAQ (reference sequence). V shed 3 bases and J 4 bases; nucleotides not matched to a gene: 8. This CDR3 has 15 amino acids. The CDR3 here is CASSFGQAGRTEAFF. In DNA, the CDR3 is TGTGCCAGCAGCTTCGGACAGGCGGGTCGCACTGAAGCTTTCTTT.

The V gene is TRBV5-1, the J gene TRBJ2-1, with D possibly TRBD1 on 5 matching bases. The germline V gene has CDR1 SGHRS and CDR2 YFSETQ. This CDR3 is 15 amino acids long. V was pared by 10 bases and J by 6 bases, with 23 bases between. The CDR3 DNA reads TGCGCCGCATTGAGGCCCCCCAGGGAATGCAATGAGCAGTTCTTC. Translation: CAALRPPRECNEQFF.

This chain connects TRBV12-3 or TRBV12-4 to TRBJ1-3, with TRBD1 matching over 7 bases. V trimming: 6 bases; J trimming: 1 base; junction bases outside the gene matches: 12. This CDR3 contains 17 residues. The CDR3 DNA reads TGTGCCAGCAGCCCGATTCGACAGGGATTGTCTGGAAACACCATATATTTT. It specifies CASSPIRQGLSGNTIYF.

This clonotype has more than one count but fewer than ten. This sequence joins TRBV2 and TRBJ1-5; D is possibly TRBD1 (5 bases). Trimming cost V 4 bases and J 5 bases, with 12 bases left between them. Germline assignment: CDR1 SNHLY and CDR2 FYNNEI. This CDR3 spans 14 amino acids. The CDR3 nucleotides read TGTGCCAGCAGTGCTTCCACGGGGGATCAGCCCCAGCATTTT. Its protein product is CASSASTGDQPQHF. The variable domain in full, with the rest retrieved from reference TRBV2 and TRBJ1-5, is EPEVTQTPSHQVTQMGQEVILRCVPISNHLYFYWYRQILGQKVEFLVSFYNNEISEKSEIFDDQFSVERPDGSNFTLKIRSTKLEDSAMYFCASSASTGDQPQHFGDGTRLSIL.

Only a few counts were recorded for this clonotype. This chain connects TRBV10-3 to TRBJ2-7; perhaps D is TRBD1 or TRBD2 (6 bases each). The germline CDR1 and CDR2 sequences are ENHRY and SYGVKD. The CDR3 runs 16 residues. V lost 3 bases and J 3 bases, leaving 18 bases between the germline ends. CDR3 protein: CAISDSGTLGGYEQYF. Written as DNA, the CDR3 is TGTGCCATCAGTGACTCCGGGACACTGGGAGGCTACGAGCAGTACTTC.

The CDR3 DNA follows: TGTGCCAGCAGCTTAGCGGGCACCTCGGGCACTGAAGCTTTCTTT. Translated, it gives CASSLAGTSGTEAFF. The chain combines TRBV7-2 with TRBJ1-1; D not resolved. CDR3 length: 15 residues. Trimming shortened V by 0 bases and J by 4 bases, and 12 bases separated the two germline ends. Germline CDR1 and CDR2: SGHTA and FQGNSA.

This clonotype was seen only a few times. The J gene is TRBJ2-7, the V gene TRBV28, with D possibly matching TRBD2 (5 bases). V lost 10 bases to trimming and J lost 0 bases, with 16 bases between them. Germline V lookup: CDR1 MDHEN, CDR2 SYDVKM. The CDR3 runs 14 residues. CDR3 amino acids: CATRGDRSSYEQYF. Written as DNA, the CDR3 is TGTGCCACACGGGGAGACCGAAGCTCCTACGAGCAGTACTTC.

This clonotype turned up a few times. The gene calls are TRBV24-1 and TRBJ2-1; 13 bases match TRBD2. The germline gives CDR1 KGHDR, CDR2 SFDVKD. After removal of 3 bases from V and 6 bases from J, the junction contained 7 bases not matched to a gene. The CDR3 length is 17 residues. The CDR3 region is CATSDRPGLAGSNEQFF. The CDR3 DNA reads TGTGCCACCAGTGATCGACCGGGACTAGCGGGGTCCAATGAGCAGTTCTTC.

This clonotype was seen more than once but under ten times. The chain employs TRBV20-1 and TRBJ1-2; a weak D match, TRBD1 (5 bases). The CDR3 is 13 residues long. The germline V gene encodes CDR1 DFQATT and CDR2 SNEGSKA (reference sequence). V was clipped by 6 bases and J by 11 bases, with 22 bases between them. In nucleotides, the CDR3 is TGCAGTGCGGGGGTTGAGGGCGGCGGCTCTTACACCTTC. Amino acid sequence: CSAGVEGGGSYTF.

The V gene is TRBV7-8, the J gene TRBJ2-5, with unresolved D. Germline CDR1 reads SGHVS; CDR2 reads FQNEAQ. CDR3 length: 10 amino acids. V was cut by 10 bases and J by 5 bases, with 8 bases left in between. Written as DNA, the CDR3 is TGTGCCACCACCGGGGAGACCCAGTACTTC. It translates to CATTGETQYF. The full variable domain, its missing parts supplied by reference TRBV7-8 and TRBJ2-5, is GAGVSQSPRYKVAKRGQDVALRCDPISGHVSLFWYQQALGQGPEFLTYFQNEAQLDKSGLPSDRFFAERPEGSVSTLKIQRTQQEDSAVYLCATTGETQYFGPGTRLLVL.

A few counts support this clonotype. The chain carries TRBV30 and TRBJ2-7; weak D call: TRBD1 (5 bases). Germline lookup yields CDR1 GTSNPN and CDR2 SVGIG (reference sequence). The CDR3 extends over 11 amino acids. In nucleotides, the CDR3 is TGTGCTGGCGGCAGGGCCTACGAGCAGTACTTC. Its translation: CAGGRAYEQYF. The variable domain in full, completed from reference TRBV30 and TRBJ2-7, reads SQTIHQWPATLVQPVGSPLSLECTVEGTSNPNLYWYRQAAGRGLQLLFYSVGIGQISSEVPQNLSASRPQDRQFILSSKKLLLSDSGFYLCAGGRAYEQYFGPGTRLTVT.

This clonotype was seen ten or more times. The rearrangement uses TRBV5-1 and TRBJ2-1; 8 nucleotides match TRBD2. Germline V gene lookup returns CDR1 SGHRS and CDR2 YFSETQ. J lost 1 base, V lost 6 bases, and 3 bases had no gene match. The CDR3 is 14 amino acids. The CDR3 sequence: CASTPGGSYNEQFF. The CDR3 DNA follows: TGCGCCAGCACCCCGGGAGGGTCCTACAATGAGCAGTTCTTC.

This clonotype has a handful of counts. The V call is TRBV20-1, the J call TRBJ1-2; D is undetermined. The germline gives CDR1 DFQATT, CDR2 SNEGSKA (reference sequence). This CDR3 contains 10 residues. Trimming removed 2 bases at V and 6 bases at J, with 4 bases between. CDR3 sequence (DNA): TGCAGTGCTAGACTGGATGGCTACACCTTC. It is translated as CSARLDGYTF.

V is TRBV7-2 and J is TRBJ2-5; D perhaps matches TRBD2 (6 bases). Trimming took off 3 bases at V and 7 bases at J, with 9 bases between the two ends. The CDR3 contains 12 residues. In germline, CDR1 is SGHTA, CDR2 FQGNSA. CDR3 sequence: CASSFLGGTQYF. In DNA, the CDR3 is TGTGCCAGCAGCTTTTTGGGGGGGACCCAGTACTTC.

The chain carries TRBV10-2 and TRBJ2-7; 9 bases fit TRBD2. CDR1 and CDR2 from the germline V gene are WSHSY and SAAADI. CDR3 length: 16 residues. The trim removed 4 bases at V and 0 bases at J, leaving 7 bases unmatched. The CDR3 DNA is TGCGCCAGCAGTGGATTAGGGACTAGCAGCTCCTACGAGCAGTACTTC. This translates into CASSGLGTSSSYEQYF.

This clonotype was seen only a few times. The chain uses TRBV7-3 and TRBJ2-1; no reliable D call. CDR3 length: 13 amino acids. V lost 1 base, J lost 10 bases, and 11 bases lay in between. Germline CDR1 and CDR2: SGHTA and FQGTGA. This CDR3 is CASSLSPSPEQFF. The CDR3 DNA follows: TGTGCCAGCAGCTTAAGTCCCAGCCCCGAGCAGTTCTTC.

The genes are TRBV11-2 and TRBJ2-7, with no clear D. Germline values: CDR1 SGHAT, CDR2 FQNNGV. The CDR3 totals 14 residues. The germline V and J ends were trimmed by 7 bases and 5 bases, with 18 bases remaining between them. In nucleotides, the CDR3 is TGTGCCAGCACCCTAGGCCCTCCGAGACACGAGCAGTACTTC. Its protein product is CASTLGPPRHEQYF.

This clonotype was seen more than once but under ten times. The rearrangement uses TRBV15 and TRBJ1-1; TRBD1 matches at 7 bases. CDR1 is LNHNV, CDR2 YYDKDF, per germline (reference sequence). Trimming took 3 bases from V and 5 from J; bases not matched to a gene: 12. The CDR3 spans 16 residues. The CDR3 sequence is CATSSELGQAPTEAFF. The CDR3, as DNA: TGTGCCACCAGCAGCGAACTAGGACAGGCTCCGACTGAAGCTTTCTTT.

This clonotype was counted once. The chain combines TRBV4-3 with TRBJ2-7; no definite D call. Looked up from germline, CDR1 is LGHNA and CDR2 is YSLEER. CDR3 length equals 15 residues. The V gene lost 1 base and the J gene lost 3 bases, with 13 bases spanning the gap. CDR3 sequence: CASSQVGFPFYEQYF. The DNA for the CDR3 is TGCGCCAGCAGCCAAGTGGGGTTCCCCTTCTACGAGCAGTACTTC.

The chain links TRBV9 to TRBJ2-5, with 11 bases that match TRBD2. Germline lookup yields CDR1 SGDLS and CDR2 YYNGEE. Trimming at V came to 2 bases and at J to 2 bases, leaving 5 bases not matched to a gene. The CDR3 consists of 16 residues. Here the CDR3 reads CASSVGTSGVQETQYF. The CDR3 nucleotides are TGTGCCAGCAGCGTCGGGACTAGCGGCGTACAAGAGACCCAGTACTTC.

The chain employs TRBV4-3 and TRBJ2-5; perhaps TRBD2 as D (5 bases). The CDR3 runs 15 residues. The germline V gene encodes CDR1 LGHNA and CDR2 YSLEER. Trimming pared 0 bases from V and 2 bases from J, leaving 10 bases between. CDR3 nucleotides: TGCGCCAGCAGCCAAGAGGGGAGAGTACAAGAGACCCAGTACTTC. Translating it yields CASSQEGRVQETQYF.

This clonotype was counted between two and nine times. This chain links TRBV11-2 with TRBJ2-7; TRBD1 is a possible D gene (6 bases). The CDR3 contains 19 residues. Looked up from germline, CDR1 is SGHAT and CDR2 is FQNNGV. Trimming cost V 5 bases and J 1 base, with 27 bases left between them. This CDR3 reads CASSNPGNRVAFGSYEQYF. CDR3 nucleotide sequence: TGTGCCAGCAGCAACCCGGGGAACAGGGTGGCCTTTGGGTCCTACGAGCAGTACTTC.

This clonotype was seen more than once but under ten times. The V gene is TRBV27, the J gene TRBJ1-1, with a possible D match to TRBD1 (5 bases). V was shortened by 1 base and J by 1 base, with 7 bases between the two germline ends. In germline, CDR1 is MNHEY, CDR2 SMNVEV (reference sequence). CDR3 size: 14 residues. CDR3 sequence (DNA): TGTGCCAGCAGTTTATGGGACTCGAACACTGAAGCTTTCTTT. It translates to CASSLWDSNTEAFF.

The chain links TRBV7-9 to TRBJ2-3, with D possibly being TRBD1 or TRBD2 (5 bases each). The V end lost 8 bases, the J end lost 3 bases, and 12 bases lay between the germline ends. The CDR3 is 13 amino acids. CDR1 SEHNR and CDR2 FQNEAQ come from the germline V gene (reference sequence). The CDR3 nucleotides read TGTGCCAGCCTTCCGTGGGGGACAGATACGCAGTATTTT. It encodes CASLPWGTDTQYF.

This chain uses TRBV6-2 or TRBV6-3 with TRBJ2-3, with unresolved D. The CDR3 contains 13 residues. Per the germline V gene, CDR1 is MNHEY and CDR2 is SVGEGT. Trimming pared 6 bases from V and 0 bases from J, leaving 7 bases between. The CDR3 region is CASRPTSTDTQYF. In nucleotides, the CDR3 is TGTGCCAGCAGGCCTACTAGCACAGATACGCAGTATTTT.

The genes are TRBV5-6 and TRBJ2-5; possibly TRBD1 or TRBD2 for D (6 bases each). Trimming shortened V by 6 bases and J by 8 bases, and 14 bases separated the two germline ends. The germline V gene encodes CDR1 SGHDT and CDR2 YYEEEE. The CDR3 loop spans 12 amino acids. The CDR3 here is CASTGAAETQYF. CDR3 DNA: TGTGCCAGCACGGGGGCCGCGGAAACCCAGTACTTC. The full variable domain, with the rest looked up from reference TRBV5-6 and TRBJ2-5, is DAGVTQSPTHLIKTRGQQVTLRCSPKSGHDTVSWYQQALGQGPQFIFQYYEEEERQRGNFPDRFSGHQFPNYSSELNVNALLLGDSALYLCASTGAAETQYFGPGTRLLVL.

CDR3 sequence (DNA): TGTGCCAGCAGTTACACAGGACTAGCGGGGTACGAGCAGTACTTC. Translating it yields CASSYTGLAGYEQYF. This chain uses TRBV6-5 with TRBJ2-7; 12 bases are shared with TRBD2. This CDR3 is built from 15 residues. Trimming cost V 2 bases and J 4 bases; bases outside gene matches: 3. The germline V gene has CDR1 MNHEY and CDR2 SVGAGI.

This clonotype has just a few counts. The chain employs TRBV10-3 and TRBJ2-7; D is unresolved. Germline CDR1 and CDR2: ENHRY and SYGVKD. V was shortened by 3 bases and J by 4 bases, with 7 bases between the two germline ends. This CDR3 is 12 amino acids long. The DNA of the CDR3 is TGTGCCATCAGTGAAGAACCATACGAGCAGTACTTC. Its translation is CAISEEPYEQYF.